Only a few counts were recorded for the clone carrying this T cell receptor beta chain. The data belong to a study of regulatory T cells in long-lasting Graves disease. Arm-PCR of CDR3 regions and iRepertoire HTBI primers were used to build TCR beta libraries. TCRdb reprocessed the multiplex PCR reads with MiXCR, giving one entry per CDR3 protein. The sample contains 560,000 or so distinct CDR3 sequences, around 16% of which appear only once. Germline V CDR1 and CDR2: DFQATT, SNEGSKA (reference sequence). V was pared by 3 bases and J by 3 bases, with 11 bases of the junction left unmatched. The CDR3 is 15 residues long. Documented time point: newly diagnosed GD, antithyroid drugs for less than 3 months. TCR sequences were obtained from RNA taken from PBMCs. The same data also contributed to another study, on T cells in Graves' hyperthyroidism and ophthalmopathy.

This TCR was recovered from a man between 18 and 29 years old with Graves disease. The genes are TRBV20-1 and TRBJ2-7; 7 bases are shared with TRBD1. Sequencing was performed on peripheral blood mononuclear cells (PBMCs), taken at new diagnosis, from a patient treated with antithyroid drugs. CDR3 nucleotides: TGCAGTGCTAGGGCGCCAGGGGGTATCGGCTACGAGCAGTACTTC. Translating gives CSARAPGGIGYEQYF.